This T cell receptor beta chain was sequenced in a study of blood T cell repertoires in COVID-19. Study background: Specimens from acute and convalescent COVID-19 originated in the United States, Italy and Spain. Nucleic acid was either cDNA or gDNA, and it came from T cells, B-cell-depleted T cells, or PBMCs.

Original handling: Quantification of nucleated cells was approximated via reference gene primer amplification. Profiling relied on immunoSEQ multiplex PCR, and the TCRdb table lists in-frame clones only, not all of them. The V and J calls and clone size are taken from that table; D and trimming were inferred from the DNA. Among just under 350,000 clones listed, 90% to 95% were seen once. Germline V gene sequence: CDR1 SGHDT, CDR2 YYEEEE. The CDR3 contains 15 residues. With 2 bases removed from V and 7 bases from J, the gap between germline ends came to 16 bases. This clone was recorded once. The origin of this receptor is a woman between 18 and 29 years old who had recovered from COVID-19. Sequencing used peripheral blood. The rearrangement joins TRBV5-6 to TRBJ2-1; no definite D call. In DNA form, the CDR3 reads TGTGCCAGCAGCTTCACTTTAGAGGCAAGTAATGAGCAGTTCTTC. Amino acid sequence: CASSFTLEASNEQFF.